The table lists the clone carrying this T cell receptor beta chain with a count of one. V lost 5 bases and J lost 1; bases outside the gene matches: 2. Looked up from germline, CDR1 is SNHLY and CDR2 is FYNNEI. This CDR3 contains 15 residues. This sample was included in a study of blood T cell repertoires in COVID-19. Study-wide background: Italy, Spain and the United States were the sources of the convalescent and acute COVID-19 samples. T cells, B-cell-depleted T cells, or PBMCs supplied cDNA or gDNA.

In the original workflow: Amplified reference gene primers provided the basis for estimating nucleated cell counts. Sequenced by immunoSEQ multiplex PCR; TCRdb stores in-frame clones only, minus some. V, J and clone size were drawn from that table, and D and trimming were deduced from the DNA. Here the sample spans about 140,000 clones, approximately 91% being singletons. The sequencing input was peripheral blood. V and J are TRBV2 and TRBJ2-6; TRBD1 agrees at 7 bases. This clonotype originated in a man between 65 and 85 years old with acute or convalescent COVID-19. The DNA of the CDR3 is TGTGCCAGCAGTCGACAGGGATCTGGGGCCAACGTCCTGACTTTC. It yields the protein CASSRQGSGANVLTF.